These 20 T cell receptor beta chains share one sample of origin, sequenced in a study of CD8+ T cells in alopecia areata. Treatment here: oral pan-JAK inhibitor, 5-10 mg twice daily. In each case, RNA was isolated and then reverse transcribed into cDNA as the sequencing template. Sequenced by immunoSEQ multiplex PCR; TCRdb stores in-frame clones only, minus some. Of more than 130,000 clones listed, roughly four fifths are singletons. The specimen was CD8+ T cells sorted from blood, collected at week 4, from a patient treated with tofacitinib. The receptors were sampled from a human donor with alopecia areata.

The CDR3, as DNA: TGTGCCAGCAGCTGGGGGGCCCAAAATCAGCCCCAGCATTTT. As protein: CASSWGAQNQPQHF. The chain is built from TRBV11-2 and TRBJ1-5, with a possible D match to TRBD1 (6 bases). Germline CDR1 SGHAT, CDR2 FQNNGV. Trimming removed 4 bases at V and 4 bases at J, with 11 bases between. The CDR3 has 14 amino acids.

In its sample, this clone was seen once. The gene calls are TRBV6-6 and TRBJ2-3; 9 nucleotides agree with TRBD1. V dropped 2 bases and J dropped 2; count of bases not matched to a gene: 5. This CDR3 is 16 amino acids long. Germline V gene sequence: CDR1 MNHNY, CDR2 SVGAGI (reference sequence). CDR3 nucleotides: TGTGCCAGCAGTTACCCGGACAGGGGAGTCACAGATACGCAGTATTTT. This gives the protein CASSYPDRGVTDTQYF.

The table lists this clone with a few counts. The V and J genes are TRBV7-2 and TRBJ2-7; TRBD2 might be the D (6 bases). The V and J ends lost 5 bases and 0 bases respectively, with 14 bases between them. Germline V CDR1 and CDR2: SGHTA, FQGNSA. This CDR3 comprises 15 residues. This CDR3 is CASSQGLGSSYEQYF. The CDR3 bases are TGTGCCAGCAGCCAGGGACTTGGGAGCTCCTACGAGCAGTACTTC.

This rearrangement joins TRBV30 to TRBJ2-5; D is possibly TRBD1 (5 bases). The J call is uncertain, as TRBJ2-7 better fits the DNA end. The V gene's germline CDR1 is GTSNPN and CDR2 SVGIG (reference sequence). The CDR3 consists of 13 residues. In nucleotides, the CDR3 is TGTGCCTGGATCCCGCAGGGTGGTGGCGAGCAGTACTTC. This encodes CAWIPQGGGEQYF.

The chain uses TRBV10-3 and TRBJ1-2, with TRBD1 matching 7 bases. V gave up 3 bases and J gave up 8 bases; unmatched junction bases: 6. This CDR3 is 13 amino acids long. CDR1 is ENHRY and CDR2 is SYGVKD in the germline V gene. The CDR3 sequence: CAISDEGAYGYTF. In DNA, the CDR3 is TGTGCCATCAGTGATGAGGGGGCCTACGGCTACACCTTC.

The rearrangement joins TRBV19 to TRBJ2-1; the D is unclear. Germline lookup yields CDR1 LNHDA and CDR2 SQIVND (reference sequence). Trimming took 6 bases from V and 7 from J, leaving 28 bases between them. This CDR3 is 18 amino acids long. This CDR3 reads CASSGTRRERSARNEQFF. The DNA of the CDR3 is TGTGCCAGTAGCGGAACCAGAAGAGAACGGTCCGCTCGGAATGAGCAGTTCTTC.

J is TRBJ1-2 and V is TRBV19; 8 bases are shared with TRBD1. Germline CDR1 reads LNHDA; CDR2 reads SQIVND (reference sequence). The CDR3 covers 15 residues. Germline trimming cut 4 bases from V and 4 bases from J; bases unmatched to any gene: 8. CDR3 loop: CASSTTTGTGYGYTF. The CDR3 DNA is TGTGCCAGTAGTACTACTACCGGGACAGGCTATGGCTACACCTTC. Combining the CDR3 with reference TRBV19 and TRBJ1-2 gives the whole variable domain DGGITQSPKYLFRKEGQNVTLSCEQNLNHDAMYWYRQDPGQGLRLIYYSQIVNDFQKGDIAEGYSVSREKKESFPLTVTSAQKNPTAFYLCASSTTTGTGYGYTFGSGTRLTVV.

This chain links TRBV7-2 with TRBJ2-5; the match to TRBD2 covers 7 bases. Germline lookup yields CDR1 SGHTA and CDR2 FQGNSA. The CDR3 covers 16 residues. V dropped 5 bases and J dropped 1; count of bases not matched to a gene: 10. CDR3 bases: TGTGCCAGCAGCAAGCCGGGACTAACTCCCCAAGAGACCCAGTACTTC. Its translation: CASSKPGLTPQETQYF.

The chain carries TRBV7-9 and TRBJ2-4; 9 nucleotides align to TRBD1. CDR1 is SEHNR and CDR2 is FQNEAQ in the germline V gene (reference sequence). V was clipped by 2 bases and J by 7 bases; unmatched bases: 6. The CDR3 sequence is 15 residues long. The CDR3 DNA follows: TGTGCCAGCAGCTTATGGACAGGGGTCGCTAACATTCAGTACTTC. Translated, it gives CASSLWTGVANIQYF.

The chain joins TRBV4-3 to TRBJ1-1; 7 bases agree with TRBD1. CDR1 and CDR2 (germline): LGHNA, YSLEER. V dropped 1 base and J dropped 6; count of bases not matched to a gene: 2. This CDR3 region has 13 residues. The CDR3 loop is CASSQGTGPEAFF. CDR3 bases: TGCGCCAGCAGCCAAGGGACAGGCCCTGAAGCTTTCTTT.

The CDR3 region is CAWSTGSGGELFF. In nucleotides, the CDR3 is TGTGCCTGGAGTACGGGGTCGGGCGGGGAGCTGTTTTTT. The V call is TRBV30, the J call TRBJ2-2; a weak D match, TRBD2 (5 bases). The V gene lost 2 bases and the J gene lost 7 bases, with 11 bases spanning the gap. The CDR3 consists of 13 residues. The germline V gene has CDR1 GTSNPN and CDR2 SVGIG (reference sequence).

The chain employs TRBV13 and TRBJ1-2; tentatively, D is TRBD1 (5 bases). With 5 bases removed from V and 8 bases from J, the gap between germline ends came to 15 bases. This CDR3 region has 13 residues. The germline gives CDR1 PRHDT, CDR2 FYEKMQ (reference sequence). This CDR3 is CASSTLGQGGYTF. CDR3 nucleotide sequence: TGTGCCAGCAGCACCCTCGGTCAGGGCGGCTACACCTTC. The variable domain in full, with the rest retrieved from reference TRBV13 and TRBJ1-2, is AAGVIQSPRHLIKEKRETATLKCYPIPRHDTVYWYQQGPGQDPQFLISFYEKMQSDKGSIPDRFSAQQFSDYHSELNMSSLELGDSALYFCASSTLGQGGYTFGSGTRLTVV.

The chain carries TRBV28 and TRBJ2-2, with D perhaps assigned TRBD1 or TRBD2 (5 bases each). Germline V gene sequence: CDR1 MDHEN, CDR2 SYDVKM. The CDR3 is made up of 13 amino acids. V gave up 11 bases and J gave up 3 bases, with 13 bases separating them. CDR3: CAEGSVDTGELFF. CDR3 in DNA: TGTGCCGAGGGGAGCGTAGACACCGGGGAGCTGTTTTTT. Combining the CDR3 with reference TRBV28 and TRBJ2-2 gives the whole variable domain DVKVTQSSRYLVKRTGEKVFLECVQDMDHENMFWYRQDPGLGLRLIYFSYDVKMKEKGDIPEGYSVSREKKERFSLILESASTNQTSMYLCAEGSVDTGELFFGEGSRLTVL.

This clone was seen only once. The chain joins TRBV4-1 to TRBJ2-7, with D possibly being TRBD1 (5 bases). Trimming removed 1 base at V and 3 bases at J, with 13 bases between. CDR1 MGHRA and CDR2 YSYEKL come from the germline V gene. The length of the CDR3 is 15 residues. The CDR3 protein is CASSQGWQGNYEQYF. The CDR3 nucleotides are TGCGCCAGCAGCCAAGGGTGGCAGGGTAACTACGAGCAGTACTTC.

The chain recombines TRBV5-6 with TRBJ2-7; D may correspond to TRBD1 or TRBD2 (5 bases each). V was cut by 2 bases and J by 4 bases, with 13 bases left in between. Germline values: CDR1 SGHDT, CDR2 YYEEEE. The CDR3 length is 14 residues. The CDR3 spells CASSFPGPSYEQYF. Written as DNA, the CDR3 is TGTGCCAGCAGCTTCCCGGGACCCTCATACGAGCAGTACTTC.

The chain combines TRBV5-1 with TRBJ1-1, with 8 bases lining up with TRBD1. The length of the CDR3 is 15 residues. The V segment lost 4 bases and the J segment 5 bases; nucleotides outside the gene matches: 10. CDR1 and CDR2 from the germline V gene are SGHRS and YFSETQ. The CDR3 is CASSRLGQGGTEAFF. For the CDR3, the DNA is TGCGCCAGCAGCCGGCTCGGACAGGGAGGGACTGAAGCTTTCTTT. The variable domain in full, with the rest retrieved from reference TRBV5-1 and TRBJ1-1, is KAGVTQTPRYLIKTRGQQVTLSCSPISGHRSVSWYQQTPGQGLQFLFEYFSETQRNKGNFPGRFSGRQFSNSRSEMNVSTLELGDSALYLCASSRLGQGGTEAFFGQGTRLTVV.

The table lists this clone with a few counts. The chain couples TRBV7-9 to TRBJ2-7; the D gene is possibly TRBD2 (5 bases). Deletions cut 5 bases from V and 2 bases from J, with 7 bases between. The CDR3 is made up of 12 amino acids. Germline CDR1 and CDR2: SEHNR and FQNEAQ (reference sequence). CDR3 protein: CASSQAAYEQYF. CDR3 bases: TGTGCCAGCAGCCAAGCGGCCTACGAGCAGTACTTC.

This chain joins TRBV9 and TRBJ2-1; no reliable D call. This CDR3 contains 11 residues. The germline V gene encodes CDR1 SGDLS and CDR2 YYNGEE. The V gene lost 2 bases and the J gene lost 8 bases, with 5 bases spanning the gap. CDR3 DNA sequence: TGTGCCAGCAGCGTGGATGATGAGCAGTTCTTC. It specifies CASSVDDEQFF.

V gene TRBV29-1 combines with J gene TRBJ1-2, with D perhaps matching TRBD1 (6 bases). The CDR3 consists of 12 residues. Germline loops: CDR1 SQVTM, CDR2 ANQGSEA. The V and J ends lost 6 bases and 8 bases respectively, with 16 bases between them. DNA for the CDR3: TGCAGCGTACCCGGACGGGGGGCGGGCTACACCTTC. This gives the protein CSVPGRGAGYTF.

The chain combines TRBV11-2 with TRBJ1-1, with no clear D. Germline-derived CDR1 and CDR2 are SGHAT and FQNNGV. Trimming took 5 bases from V and 11 from J, leaving 15 bases between them. The CDR3 loop spans 12 amino acids. The CDR3: CASSGSELEAFF. For the CDR3, the DNA is TGTGCCAGCAGCGGGAGTGAGCTGGAGGCTTTCTTT.